The TCR beta chain under discussion was sequenced for a study of OX40 agonist ivuxolimab in advanced cancers. Germline assignment: CDR1 MGHRA and CDR2 YSYEKL. J gave up 2 bases and V 4 bases, and 4 bases lay outside the gene matches. This CDR3 spans 14 amino acids. Profiling relied on immunoSEQ multiplex PCR, and the TCRdb table lists in-frame clones only, not all of them. The sample lists 9,500 to 15,000 clones, approximately 87% occurring once. J is TRBJ2-7 and V is TRBV4-1; TRBD2 agrees at 8 bases. The TCR was taken from an adult with an advanced solid tumor such as melanoma, head and neck, liver or kidney cancer. The sequenced sample was CD4+ or CD8+ T cells sorted from blood, obtained in a trial of the OX40 agonist ivuxolimab. The CDR3 sequence: CASSPSGLAYEQYF. The DNA of the CDR3 is TGCGCCAGCAGCCCTAGCGGGTTGGCCTACGAGCAGTACTTC.